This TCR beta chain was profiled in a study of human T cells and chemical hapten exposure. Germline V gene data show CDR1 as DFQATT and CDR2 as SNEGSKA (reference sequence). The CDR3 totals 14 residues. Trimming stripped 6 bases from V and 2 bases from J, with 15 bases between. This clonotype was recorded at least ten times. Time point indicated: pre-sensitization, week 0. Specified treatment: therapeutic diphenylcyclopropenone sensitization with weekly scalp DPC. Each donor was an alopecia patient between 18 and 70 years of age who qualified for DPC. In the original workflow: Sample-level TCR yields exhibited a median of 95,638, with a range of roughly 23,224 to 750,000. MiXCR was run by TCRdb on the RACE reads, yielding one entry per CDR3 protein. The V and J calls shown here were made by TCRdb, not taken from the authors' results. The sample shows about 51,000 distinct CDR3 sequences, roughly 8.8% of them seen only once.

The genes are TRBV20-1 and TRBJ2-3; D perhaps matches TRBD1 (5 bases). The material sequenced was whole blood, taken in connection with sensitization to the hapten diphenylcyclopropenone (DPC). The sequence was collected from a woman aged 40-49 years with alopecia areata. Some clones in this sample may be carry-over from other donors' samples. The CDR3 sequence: CSARLGLFTDTQYF. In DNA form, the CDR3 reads TGCAGTGCCCGCCTGGGGCTCTTCACAGATACGCAGTATTTT.